The 9 T cell receptor beta chains below all came from one sample that was sequenced in a study of shared clonotypes between healthy human individuals. Data came from immunoSEQ multiplex PCR; TCRdb stores just in-frame clones and leaves some out. Among some 200,000 clones listed, 85% to 95% were seen once. The sequencing sample was made of naive CD4+ T cells sorted from blood. The subset is: CD45RA+ positively selected. Receptors were obtained from a woman aged 25 to 39 in good health.

This clone has a single count. V usage is TRBV4-2 and J usage is TRBJ2-7, with D possibly TRBD1 on 8 matching bases. Trimming stripped 7 bases from V and 7 bases from J, with 23 bases between. The CDR3 runs 15 residues. Germline V gene data show CDR1 as LGHNA and CDR2 as YNFKEQ. For the CDR3, the DNA is TGTGCCAGCAACAGGGGGGAGGGCGACATGGGGGAGCAGTACTTC. Its translation is CASNRGEGDMGEQYF.

This clone appeared a single time. This rearrangement joins TRBV28 to TRBJ2-7; possibly TRBD1 for D (5 bases). The germline V gene has CDR1 MDHEN and CDR2 SYDVKM. The V end was cut by 2 bases, the J end by 3 bases, with 8 bases between. The CDR3 consists of 13 residues. DNA for the CDR3: TGTGCCAGCAGTTTACGACAGTTCTACGAGCAGTACTTC. Translated: CASSLRQFYEQYF.

The J gene is TRBJ2-1, the V gene TRBV4-1; D might be TRBD2 (6 bases). In germline, CDR1 is MGHRA, CDR2 YSYEKL. The CDR3 loop spans 15 amino acids. Trimming took off 3 bases at V and 4 bases at J, with 13 bases between the two ends. This CDR3 is CASSHFSGVYNEQFF. The CDR3 DNA follows: TGCGCCAGCAGCCACTTTTCGGGAGTTTACAATGAGCAGTTCTTC.

V gene TRBV9 combines with J gene TRBJ1-2, with 7 bases that match TRBD1. V lost 1 base and J lost 7; bases outside the gene matches: 4. This CDR3 comprises 13 residues. CDR1 and CDR2 (germline): SGDLS, YYNGEE. The CDR3 loop is CASSVLGGFGYTF. CDR3 in DNA: TGTGCCAGCAGCGTATTAGGGGGCTTTGGCTACACCTTC.

The rearrangement joins TRBV9 to TRBJ1-3, with unresolved D. Trimming removed 2 bases at V and 0 bases at J, with 6 bases between. The V gene's germline CDR1 is SGDLS and CDR2 YYNGEE. CDR3 length equals 14 residues. Here the CDR3 reads CASSVQSSGNTIYF. DNA of the CDR3: TGTGCCAGCAGCGTGCAGAGCTCTGGAAACACCATATATTTT.

The chain combines TRBV5-4 with TRBJ1-1; no reliable D call. The germline V and J ends were trimmed by 3 bases and 5 bases, with 17 bases remaining between them. The CDR3 runs to 15 residues. Germline assignment: CDR1 SGHNT and CDR2 YYREEE (reference sequence). CDR3 protein: CASSSRTGLRTEAFF. The CDR3 DNA is TGTGCCAGCAGCTCTCGGACGGGCCTGAGGACTGAAGCTTTCTTT.

The genes are TRBV7-9 and TRBJ2-7; 8 bases are shared with TRBD1. This CDR3 region has 15 residues. Germline CDR1 and CDR2: SEHNR and FQNEAQ (reference sequence). J was trimmed by 3 bases and V by 4 bases; bases with no gene match: 8. As DNA, the CDR3 is TGTGCCAGCAGCTCCGGGGCAGGGGGCATCTACGAGCAGTACTTC. Translated, it gives CASSSGAGGIYEQYF.

The chain recombines TRBV11-2 with TRBJ1-1; D is undetermined. The CDR3 runs 14 residues. Between the trimmed V and J ends, which lost 7 bases and 0 bases, there was a span of 12 bases. The germline V gene has CDR1 SGHAT and CDR2 FQNNGV. CDR3: CASKHEGLNTEAFF. Written as DNA, the CDR3 is TGTGCCAGCAAACACGAAGGATTGAACACTGAAGCTTTCTTT.

The rearrangement links TRBV19 to TRBJ2-2, with 7 bases fitting TRBD1. J gave up 4 bases and V 3 bases, and 8 bases lay outside the gene matches. In germline, CDR1 is LNHDA, CDR2 SQIVND (reference sequence). The CDR3 runs 16 residues. DNA for the CDR3: TGTGCCAGTAGTATCCGGGACAGCTTAGCCACCGGGGAGCTGTTTTTT. It codes for CASSIRDSLATGELFF.